This TCR beta chain is from a study of T cell changes during pregnancy in multiple sclerosis. The germline V and J ends were trimmed by 4 bases and 7 bases, with 13 bases remaining between them. This CDR3 is built from 14 residues. Germline V CDR1 and CDR2: LGHNA, YNFKEQ. TCRdb keeps only in-frame clones here, not all; method: immunoSEQ multiplex PCR. The sample holds 70,000 or so clones, over 80% seen once. The source of this sequence is a female donor in good health, enrolled as a control in a pregnancy study. This material consisted of peripheral blood, taken in the third trimester of pregnancy. This chain uses TRBV4-2 with TRBJ2-2, with D possibly matching TRBD2 (5 bases). The CDR3 coding sequence is TGTGCCAGCAGCCTAGCGAAGGGTGACGGGGAGCTGTTTTTT. Translating it yields CASSLAKGDGELFF.